This note documents a single T cell receptor (beta chain) sequence. Use of 60 Vbeta and 13 Jbeta primers characterized the PCR. Produced via immunoSEQ multiplex PCR; TCRdb's table is partial and in-frame only. This table has around 130,000 clones, 65% to 85% appearing once. Losses at the gene ends were 1 base for V and 4 bases for J; bases not matched to a gene: 7. CDR1 and CDR2 from the germline V gene are SGHTA and FQGNSA. The CDR3 spans 17 residues. These data originate in a study of cytomegalovirus exposure and HLA in healthy donors. The V gene is TRBV7-2, the J gene TRBJ2-6; TRBD1 matches at 7 bases. This receptor was identified in a woman between 40 and 55 years old in good health and CMV-seronegative. Sequenced input: PBMCs. The CDR3 protein is CASSLVGGASGANVLTF. The DNA of the CDR3 is TGTGCCAGCAGCTTAGTAGGGGGCGCATCAGGGGCCAACGTCCTGACTTTC.